This entry is about one TCR beta chain. Data came from immunoSEQ multiplex PCR; TCRdb stores just in-frame clones and leaves some out. The repertoire holds around 250,000 clones, with more than 70% as singletons. This specimen belongs to a study of blood T cell repertoires in COVID-19. Sequenced sample: peripheral blood. This receptor was obtained from a woman aged 18-29 years with acute or convalescent COVID-19.

CDR3 residues: CSVEDYYEQYF. The DNA for the CDR3 is TGCAGTGTTGAGGACTACTACGAGCAGTACTTC. The chain recombines TRBV20-1 with TRBJ2-7; possible D gene TRBD2, 6 bases. CDR1 and CDR2 from the germline V gene are DFQATT and SNEGSKA (reference sequence). Trimming stripped 7 bases from V and 3 bases from J, with 10 bases between. The CDR3 has 11 amino acids.